The clone carrying this TCR beta chain occurred many times. Its antigen is undetermined. Germline V gene lookup returns CDR1 LNHDA and CDR2 SQIVND (reference sequence). This CDR3 contains 15 residues. Trimming took 3 bases from V and 1 from J, leaving 12 bases between them. These data belong to a study of CD8 T cells in ankylosing spondylitis. Study-wide results and limits: Earlier work had already found some motif variants in reactive arthritis synovial fluid and blood.

Using its own MiXCR run on the 5' RACE reads, TCRdb lists one record per CDR3 protein. The sample lists roughly 69,000 distinct CDR3 sequences, 5.3% occurring once. This sequence originates from a male donor with ankylosing spondylitis or in good health (not recorded which). This chain links TRBV19 with TRBJ1-1; TRBD1 might be the D (6 bases). The sample consisted of blood, either unsorted or a sorted T cell fraction (not recorded which). The CDR3, as DNA: TGTGCCAGTAGTATGTGGGGGCAGCCGAACACTGAAGCTTTCTTT. Translated, it gives CASSMWGQPNTEAFF.